The entry that follows covers one T cell receptor (beta chain) sequence. Its antigen is not known. Profiled with immunoSEQ multiplex PCR; TCRdb holds only in-frame clones, not every one. The sample consists of over 2 million clones, about 95% of them appearing once. The entry originates in a study of shared clonotypes between healthy human individuals. Findings and limits, study-wide: Across subsets, estimated richness was generally greater for naive than for memory populations. Rarefaction gave evidence that sorted-subset sequencing remained incomplete despite large depth. For naive CD4 cells, roughly 5.5% of clonotypes were shared across a handful of donors.

CD8 cells regarded as naive lacked CD45RO, were positively chosen for CCR7, and omitted terminally differentiated effector memory CD45RA+ cells. The junction had 4 bases not matched to a gene; V was cut back by 3 bases and J by 4 bases. The CDR3 is 14 amino acids. Germline CDR1 and CDR2: SGHVS and FNYEAQ. Specimen: naive CD8+ T cells sorted from blood. The chain couples TRBV7-6 to TRBJ1-1, with 8 bases that match TRBD1. The clonotype was recovered from a young man in good health. CDR3 loop: CASSFGQGGTEAFF. The CDR3 DNA sequence: TGTGCCAGCAGCTTTGGACAGGGTGGCACTGAAGCTTTCTTT.